This T cell receptor (beta chain) was identified during a study of shared clonotypes between healthy human individuals. Study-level background: Used for every donor were three CD4 naive, three CD4 memory, two CD8 naive and one CD8 memory plate. General study points: Clonotypes shared by all four sorted-subset donors had higher generation probabilities than non-shared clonotypes.

In the case of this clone: Antigen specificity is unknown.

From CD4+ cells came CD45RA+ naive and CD45RA-negative memory subsets. The CDR3 has 18 amino acids. CDR1 is MNHNS, CDR2 SASEGT, per germline. Unmatched junction bases numbered 15, after V lost 6 bases and J lost 3 bases. Clones were sequenced by immunoSEQ multiplex PCR, and TCRdb holds only the in-frame ones, with some missing. The repertoire holds 2.3 million or so clones, 93% seen once, with 0.3% to 0.4% in the top ten. Sequencing was performed on naive CD4+ T cells from PBMCs. Specified subset: CD45RA+ positively selected. This TCR was recovered from a man younger than 35 in good health. Some clones in this sample may be carry-over from other donors' samples. V gene TRBV6-1 combines with J gene TRBJ1-5, with TRBD1 identical over 9 bases. CDR3 amino acids: CASSEIFGTGRDNQPQHF. DNA of the CDR3: TGTGCCAGCAGCGAAATATTTGGGACAGGGAGGGACAATCAGCCCCAGCATTTT.